The rows below give T cell receptor beta chains drawn from one sample of a study of shared clonotypes between healthy human individuals. Sequencing was performed with immunoSEQ multiplex PCR; in TCRdb, only in-frame clones are kept and a portion is missing. Of some 490,000 clones listed, more than 65% are singletons. Sequencing was done on a sample of PBMCs. The source of these receptors is a middle-aged woman in good health. Some clones in this sample may be carry-over from other donors' samples. The CDR3 runs from the conserved cysteine through the conserved F or W. Fields, in order: D gene, clone size, V gene, J gene, CDR3 protein, CDR3 DNA. A D gene is named only where the DNA matches it firmly. Not all rows give a size; the values are once, few, many and, for expanded clones, a class.

TRBD1,-,TRBV4-2,TRBJ2-5,CASSHGTGTGRTNRETQYF,TGTGCCAGCAGCCATGGTACCGGGACAGGTCGAACCAATCGGGAGACCCAGTACTTC
-,-,TRBV25-1,TRBJ2-7,CASSDRENYEQYF,TGTGCCAGCAGTGACAGGGAGAACTACGAGCAGTACTTC
TRBD2,-,TRBV7-3,TRBJ2-1,CASSTLTSGEQFF,TGTGCCAGCAGCACCCTGACTAGCGGTGAGCAGTTCTTC
TRBD1,-,TRBV18,TRBJ2-5,CASSLTGVEETQYF,TGTGCCAGCTCACTAACAGGGGTAGAGGAGACCCAGTACTTC
TRBD2,-,TRBV19,TRBJ2-1,CASSGTNSYNEQFF,TGTGCCAGTAGTGGGACTAACTCCTACAATGAGCAGTTCTTC
TRBD1,-,TRBV28,TRBJ1-1,CASSSGQGISEAFF,TGTGCCAGCAGTTCTGGACAGGGTATTTCTGAAGCTTTCTTT
-,-,TRBV18,TRBJ1-1,CASQNMNTEAFF,TGTGCCAGCCAGAACATGAACACTGAAGCTTTCTTT
-,-,TRBV11-2,TRBJ2-5,CASSSGQMYQETQYF,TGTGCCAGCAGCTCAGGACAGATGTACCAAGAGACCCAGTACTTC
-,-,TRBV30,TRBJ2-5,CAWRVGGSETQYF,TGTGCCTGGAGGGTTGGGGGGTCAGAGACCCAGTACTTC
-,-,TRBV28,TRBJ2-7,CASRRGRSYEQYF,TGTGCCAGCAGGCGGGGCAGGTCCTACGAGCAGTACTTC
TRBD1,once,TRBV30,TRBJ1-4,CAWSVAGGGKLFF,TGTGCCTGGAGTGTGGCAGGGGGCGGAAAACTGTTTTTT
-,-,TRBV28,TRBJ2-7,CASSFGYEQYF,TGTGCCAGCAGTTTCGGTTACGAGCAGTACTTC
TRBD1,many,TRBV28,TRBJ2-5,CASRRQGWETQYF,TGTGCCAGCAGGAGACAGGGGTGGGAGACCCAGTACTTC
-,once,TRBV28,TRBJ2-5,CASSDRRGYQETQYF,TGTGCCAGCAGCGATAGACGAGGTTACCAAGAGACCCAGTACTTC
-,-,TRBV29-1,TRBJ2-4,CSVDGPGDKNIQYF,TGCAGCGTTGACGGTCCGGGGGACAAAAACATTCAGTACTTC
TRBD2,-,TRBV7-2,TRBJ2-6,CASSTQAPGLASGANVLTF,TGTGCCAGCAGCACACAGGCCCCGGGACTAGCTTCCGGGGCCAACGTCCTGACTTTC
-,-,TRBV7-2,TRBJ1-3,CASSFPGTAGNTIYF,TGTGCCAGCAGCTTCCCAGGGACGGCGGGAAACACCATATATTTT
TRBD1,few,TRBV28,TRBJ1-5,CASSRRTGRQPQHF,TGTGCCAGCAGCCGCCGGACAGGGCGCCAGCCCCAGCATTTT
TRBD1,-,TRBV29-1,TRBJ2-7,CSAEGGQYEQYF,TGCAGCGCAGAAGGGGGCCAGTACGAGCAGTACTTC
TRBD1,once,TRBV5-1,TRBJ1-1,CATRGDTEAFF,TGCGCCACCAGGGGGGACACTGAAGCTTTCTTT
TRBD1,-,TRBV6-4,TRBJ1-2,CASSGTGGAGGYTF,TGTGCCAGCAGCGGGACAGGGGGCGCCGGTGGCTACACCTTC
TRBD2,-,TRBV28,TRBJ2-7,CASSMGLAGSYEQYF,TGTGCCAGCAGTATGGGACTAGCGGGGAGCTACGAGCAGTACTTC
TRBD1,-,TRBV19,TRBJ1-5,CASSIIFGTGYQPQHF,TGTGCCAGTAGTATAATCTTTGGGACAGGCTATCAGCCCCAGCATTTT
TRBD1,-,TRBV7-6,TRBJ1-3,CASSPYQQGLEGNTIYF,TGTGCCAGCAGCCCATACCAACAGGGGCTTGAGGGAAACACCATATATTTT
TRBD1,-,TRBV6-6,TRBJ2-4,CASSWDSRGKNIQYF,TGTGCCAGCAGTTGGGACAGCCGAGGCAAAAACATTCAGTACTTC
-,-,TRBV5-4,TRBJ2-2,CASSLPSGRVGELFF,TGTGCCAGCAGCTTGCCGAGCGGGCGGGTCGGGGAGCTGTTTTTT
-,-,TRBV7-9,TRBJ2-3,CASSHPGVTDTQYF,TGTGCCAGCAGCCACCCGGGGGTTACAGATACGCAGTATTTT
-,-,TRBV9,TRBJ2-5,CASSVRGQEGETQYF,TGTGCCAGCAGCGTGAGGGGCCAGGAAGGAGAGACCCAGTACTTC
-,-,TRBV28,TRBJ2-5,CASSSPSRGTQYF,TGTGCCAGCAGTTCCCCTTCTCGGGGGACCCAGTACTTC